This record concerns one TCR beta chain sequence. The antigen is unknown. These data belong to a study of cytomegalovirus exposure and HLA in healthy donors. Study information: Some 85 million unique TCRs from HLA-typed donors were held in an early data release. Study results and caveats: A missense DCLRE1C variant was associated with V- and J-gene trimming of TCR beta chains in a later analysis, and an independent cohort replicated the association. No immune exposure information besides CMV serostatus was available. Specificity for CMV antigens was confirmed in vitro for a few of the CMV-associated chains.

V was trimmed by 0 bases and J by 2 bases, leaving 10 bases between them. The CDR3 is 16 amino acids. The germline CDR1 and CDR2 sequences are LGHNA and YSLEER. Primers included in the PCR were 60 Vbeta and 13 Jbeta primers. Using immunoSEQ multiplex PCR, the repertoire was profiled, and TCRdb retains in-frame clones only, with some absent. The repertoire consists of approximately 150,000 clones, with about a tenth occurring once and the leading ten covering 1.5% to 2%. The specimen was PBMCs. This sequence joins TRBV4-3 and TRBJ2-2, with D possibly TRBD1 on 5 matching bases. The source is a male donor in good health and CMV-seronegative. CDR3 sequence: CASSQDPQGNTGELFF. The CDR3 bases are TGCGCCAGCAGCCAAGACCCTCAGGGTAACACCGGGGAGCTGTTTTTT.